This is a list of T cell receptor beta chains from one sample in a study of OX40 agonist ivuxolimab in advanced cancers. TCRdb's table, derived via immunoSEQ multiplex PCR, lists solely in-frame clones and lacks some. The table has 65,000 to 85,000 clones, around 80% seen once; the top ten hold about 2.4%. Here the sequenced sample was CD4+ or CD8+ T cells sorted from blood, taken in a trial of the OX40 agonist ivuxolimab. Receptors originate from an adult with an advanced solid tumor such as melanoma, head and neck, liver or kidney cancer. CDR3s include the opening cysteine and the closing phenylalanine or tryptophan. D genes are given only for firm matches. Only part of the rows carry a size: once, few, many, or a class if the clone is expanded.

cdr3_aa | cdr3_nt | j_call | clone_size | d_call | v_call
CASSSPPGELFF | TGTGCCAGCAGCTCGCCCCCCGGGGAGCTGTTTTTT | TRBJ2-2 | - | - | TRBV11-3
CASSSGILQEKQYF | TGCGCCAGCAGCTCTGGGATCCTCCAGGAGAAGCAGTATTTT | TRBJ2-3 | - | - | TRBV5-1
CASGLVQPGNEQYF | TGTGCTAGTGGTTTGGTACAGCCGGGTAACGAGCAGTACTTC | TRBJ2-7 | - | - | TRBV12-5
CASSRRLGGDTGELFF | TGTGCCAGCAGCCGACGTCTGGGGGGGGACACCGGGGAGCTGTTTTTT | TRBJ2-2 | - | TRBD2 | TRBV11-2
CASSPARDTQYF | TGTGCCAGCTCACCTGCCAGAGATACGCAGTATTTT | TRBJ2-3 | - | - | TRBV18
CASSEFLGARTTNYGYTF | TGTGCCAGCAGTGAATTTCTGGGAGCTCGAACGACTAACTATGGCTACACCTTC | TRBJ1-2 | - | - | TRBV6-1
CASSLTGAYGYTF | TGCGCCAGCAGCCTCACAGGGGCCTATGGCTACACCTTC | TRBJ1-2 | - | TRBD1 | TRBV5-1
CASSVGNRGVEKLFF | TGTGCCAGCAGCGTAGGCAACAGGGGGGTTGAAAAACTGTTTTTT | TRBJ1-4 | once | TRBD1 | TRBV9
CASSSDPNTEAFF | TGTGCCAGCAGCTCCGATCCGAACACTGAAGCTTTCTTT | TRBJ1-1 | - | - | TRBV7-3
CASRPHWNTEAFF | TGTGCCAGCAGGCCACACTGGAACACTGAAGCTTTCTTT | TRBJ1-1 | few | - | TRBV27
CASSQQNTEAFF | TGCGCCAGCAGCCAACAGAACACTGAAGCTTTCTTT | TRBJ1-1 | few | - | TRBV4-3
CAISEGQDYGYTF | TGTGCCATCAGTGAGGGACAGGACTATGGCTACACCTTC | TRBJ1-2 | - | TRBD1 | TRBV10-3
CATRGGDRGSYEQYF | TGTGCCACGAGGGGAGGGGACAGGGGGTCCTACGAGCAGTACTTC | TRBJ2-7 | - | TRBD1 | TRBV15
CASSPGLAGVGEQFF | TGTGCCAGCAGTCCGGGACTAGCGGGAGTGGGTGAGCAGTTCTTC | TRBJ2-1 | - | TRBD2 | TRBV7-2
CASSLGASFTTDTQYF | TGTGCCAGCAGCTTAGGGGCGAGTTTTACCACAGATACGCAGTATTTT | TRBJ2-3 | once | - | TRBV11-3
CATSRVGDYGYTF | TGTGCCACCAGCAGAGTAGGTGACTATGGCTACACCTTC | TRBJ1-2 | - | - | TRBV15
CASSLSGDGGYTF | TGCGCCAGCAGCTTGTCAGGGGACGGGGGCTACACCTTC | TRBJ1-2 | - | - | TRBV5-1
CASSFESTGTSGYNEQFF | TGTGCCAGCAGCTTTGAGTCGACCGGGACTAGCGGCTACAATGAGCAGTTCTTC | TRBJ2-1 | once | TRBD2 | TRBV7-6
CASSRDSGLSGYTF | TGTGCCAGCAGCCGAGATTCGGGACTTAGCGGCTACACCTTC | TRBJ1-2 | - | - | TRBV5-4
CASSKAGLAVAFSGANVLTF | TGTGCCAGCAGCAAAGCAGGACTAGCGGTGGCCTTCTCTGGGGCCAACGTCCTGACTTTC | TRBJ2-6 | few | - | TRBV21-1
CSARTGHGYTF | TGCAGTGCCAGAACAGGGCACGGCTACACCTTC | TRBJ1-2 | few | - | TRBV20-1
CASSHSPGRYNYGYTF | TGTGCCAGCAGCCATTCCCCGGGACGGTATAACTATGGCTACACCTTC | TRBJ1-2 | - | - | TRBV7-9
CASSLVVGTEAFF | TGCGCCAGCAGCTTGGTAGTAGGCACTGAAGCTTTCTTT | TRBJ1-1 | - | - | TRBV5-1
CASSVGAWETQYF | TGTGCCAGCAGCGTAGGTGCTTGGGAGACCCAGTACTTC | TRBJ2-5 | few | - | TRBV9
CASSPFGLADWSYEQYF | TGTGCCAGCAGTCCCTTCGGACTAGCCGATTGGTCCTACGAGCAGTACTTC | TRBJ2-7 | once | TRBD2 | TRBV27
CASSHPGTSGRAFNNEQFF | TGTGCCAGCAGCCACCCGGGGACTAGCGGGAGGGCTTTCAACAATGAGCAGTTCTTC | TRBJ2-1 | once | - | TRBV21-1
CASSDRGEPQHF | TGTGCCAGTAGTGACAGAGGAGAGCCCCAGCATTTT | TRBJ1-5 | - | - | TRBV19
CASSVTGDTQYF | TGTGCCAGCAGCGTGACAGGAGATACGCAGTATTTT | TRBJ2-3 | - | - | TRBV7-9
CASGERGGTDTQYF | TGTGCCAGCGGAGAGCGGGGGGGCACAGATACGCAGTATTTT | TRBJ2-3 | - | TRBD2 | TRBV2
CASSPTGTGAYNEQFF | TGTGCCAGTAGTCCGACAGGGACAGGGGCCTACAATGAGCAGTTCTTC | TRBJ2-1 | - | TRBD1 | TRBV19
CSVEGLGLGAKNIQYF | TGCAGCGTTGAAGGGCTGGGGCTGGGAGCCAAAAACATTCAGTACTTC | TRBJ2-4 | - | - | TRBV29-1
CASSDLSSGGKAFF | TGTGCCAGCAGTGACCTATCCTCGGGGGGGAAAGCTTTCTTT | TRBJ1-1 | few | - | TRBV6-4